One sample yielded the 8 T cell receptor beta chains listed below, sequenced in a study of blood T cell repertoires in COVID-19. Repertoires were generated with immunoSEQ multiplex PCR, while TCRdb's copy carries only in-frame clones and drops some. The data show fewer than 500,000 clones, roughly 85% seen once. Source material: PBMCs or T cells enriched from blood (not recorded which). The receptors come from a woman under 30 with acute COVID-19.

The CDR3 DNA reads as TGTGCCAGCAGTTTCCCGTCCCACGTTACTTATGGCTACACCTTC. Amino acid sequence: CASSFPSHVTYGYTF. The chain is built from TRBV28 and TRBJ1-2; the D is unclear. V was trimmed by 3 bases and J by 5 bases, leaving 16 bases between them. The CDR3 spans 15 residues. The germline V gene encodes CDR1 MDHEN and CDR2 SYDVKM.

The J gene is TRBJ2-7, the V gene TRBV7-9, with TRBD1 matching over 8 bases. J lost 0 bases, V lost 6 bases, and 4 bases had no gene match. Looked up from germline, CDR1 is SEHNR and CDR2 is FQNEAQ (reference sequence). The CDR3 loop spans 14 amino acids. The CDR3 reads CASSIDRGSYEQYF. CDR3 nucleotides: TGTGCCAGCAGTATCGACAGGGGCTCCTACGAGCAGTACTTC.

The chain carries TRBV19 and TRBJ1-1, with D maybe TRBD1 (6 bases). Per germline, CDR1 LNHDA and CDR2 SQIVND (reference sequence). There are 15 residues in the CDR3. Trimming removed 5 bases at V and 0 bases at J, with 13 bases between. CDR3 protein: CASSLQGSMNTEAFF. CDR3 coding DNA: TGTGCCAGTAGTCTACAGGGATCAATGAACACTGAAGCTTTCTTT.

The chain links TRBV6-1 to TRBJ1-3; tentatively, D is TRBD1 (5 bases). Germline CDR1 MNHNS, CDR2 SASEGT. The V end was cut by 0 bases, the J end by 2 bases, with 5 bases between. The CDR3 sequence is 14 residues long. Here the CDR3 reads CASSEATAGNTIYF. The CDR3 bases are TGTGCCAGCAGTGAAGCGACAGCTGGAAACACCATATATTTT.

The chain is built from TRBV6-6 and TRBJ2-3; TRBD1 might be the D (5 bases). V lost 8 bases to trimming and J lost 0 bases, with 9 bases between them. CDR1 MNHNY and CDR2 SVGAGI come from the germline V gene (reference sequence). The CDR3 loop spans 13 amino acids. CDR3 loop: CASVGASTDTQYF. The CDR3 coding sequence is TGTGCCAGCGTAGGGGCTAGCACAGATACGCAGTATTTT.

The chain combines TRBV7-2 with TRBJ2-1; 9 positions agree with TRBD1. Losses at the gene ends were 6 bases for V and 7 bases for J; bases not matched to a gene: 10. The CDR3 is 15 amino acids. CDR1 is SGHTA, CDR2 FQGNSA, per germline. CDR3 bases: TGTGCCAGCAGGCGCCAACAGGGGGCAGGTAATGAGCAGTTCTTC. Its translation is CASRRQQGAGNEQFF. Full variable domain (rest looked up from reference TRBV7-2 and TRBJ2-1): GAGVSQSPSNKVTEKGKDVELRCDPISGHTALYWYRQSLGQGLEFLIYFQGNSAPDKSGLPSDRFSAERTGGSVSTLTIQRTQQEDSAVYLCASRRQQGAGNEQFFGPGTRLTVL.

This chain links TRBV29-1 with TRBJ2-2; possible D gene TRBD2, 5 bases. The CDR3 runs to 14 residues. Trimming pared 6 bases from V and 6 bases from J, leaving 17 bases between. Germline CDR1 is SQVTM and CDR2 is ANQGSEA. Here the CDR3 DNA reads TGCAGCGTGTTAACTAGTTCGTGGTCCGGGGAGCTGTTTTTT. It specifies CSVLTSSWSGELFF.

A single count supports this clone. The genes are TRBV4-1 and TRBJ1-2, with D hard to call. This CDR3 region has 15 residues. The germline V and J ends were trimmed by 0 bases and 4 bases, with 12 bases remaining between them. Per the germline V gene, CDR1 is MGHRA and CDR2 is YSYEKL. The CDR3 sequence is CASSQEVARGYGYTF. The CDR3 coding sequence is TGCGCCAGCAGCCAAGAAGTAGCCCGAGGCTATGGCTACACCTTC.